What follows is one TCR beta chain and its context. No antigen is known for it. This sample stems from a study of OX40 agonist ivuxolimab in advanced cancers. Study context: Dose-escalation patients were diagnosed with hepatocellular carcinoma, melanoma, renal cell cancer or head and neck cancer. Those enrolled were around 87% male, with a mean age of roughly 62 years and ages from 23 to 79.

General study points: At doses 0.1 to 3.0 mg/kg, CD4+ and CD8+ clones expanded.

TCRdb's table, derived via immunoSEQ multiplex PCR, lists solely in-frame clones and lacks some. This table has approximately 80,000 clones, 65% to 90% appearing once. The source of this sequence is an adult with an advanced solid tumor such as melanoma, head and neck, liver or kidney cancer. The sequences come from CD4+ or CD8+ T cells sorted from blood, collected in a trial of the OX40 agonist ivuxolimab.

CDR3 sequence reads: CASSYVLNTEAFF. The CDR3 region has the DNA TGTGCCAGCAGTTATGTCCTGAACACTGAAGCTTTCTTT. The chain combines TRBV6-5 with TRBJ1-1, with D unclear. The CDR3 has 13 residues. V lost 3 bases, J lost 0 bases, and 5 bases lay in between. Germline V gene sequence: CDR1 MNHEY, CDR2 SVGAGI.